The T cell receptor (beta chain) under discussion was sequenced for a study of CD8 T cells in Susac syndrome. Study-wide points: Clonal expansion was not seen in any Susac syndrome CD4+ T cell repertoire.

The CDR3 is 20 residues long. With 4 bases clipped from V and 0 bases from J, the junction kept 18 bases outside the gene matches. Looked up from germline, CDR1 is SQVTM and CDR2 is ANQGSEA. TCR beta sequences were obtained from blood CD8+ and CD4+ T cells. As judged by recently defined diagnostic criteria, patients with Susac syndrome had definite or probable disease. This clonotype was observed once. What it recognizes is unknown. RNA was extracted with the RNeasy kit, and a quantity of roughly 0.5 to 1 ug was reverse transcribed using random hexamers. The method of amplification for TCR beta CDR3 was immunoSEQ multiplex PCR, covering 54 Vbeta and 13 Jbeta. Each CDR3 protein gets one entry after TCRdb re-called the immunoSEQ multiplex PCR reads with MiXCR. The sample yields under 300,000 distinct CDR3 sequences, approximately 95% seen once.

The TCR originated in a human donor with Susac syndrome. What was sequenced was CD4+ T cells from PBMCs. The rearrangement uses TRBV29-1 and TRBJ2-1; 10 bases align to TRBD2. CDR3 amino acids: CSVVNRPGLATQNSYNEQFF. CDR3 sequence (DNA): TGCAGCGTTGTTAACCGGCCGGGACTAGCGACGCAGAACTCCTACAATGAGCAGTTCTTC.